This T cell receptor (beta chain) was recovered during a study of T-cell reconstitution after alpha-beta-depleted transplantation in children. Unique molecular identifiers were incorporated into the prepared TCRbeta library. TCRdb re-called the PCR reads with MiXCR, one entry per CDR3 protein. The sample comprises almost 400,000 distinct CDR3 sequences, just over 20% of which are singletons, and about 3.8% rests with the top ten. Germline V gene sequence: CDR1 SGHVT, CDR2 SQSDAQ. This CDR3 is 15 amino acids long. After removal of 0 bases from V and 6 bases from J, the junction contained 4 bases not matched to a gene. This clonotype was seen at least ten times.

The sample consisted of PBMCs from the stem cell graft donor, taken from the stem cell graft. The V gene is TRBV7-4, the J gene TRBJ2-1, with TRBD2 matching 8 bases. The sequence derives from a human donor who donated a stem cell graft to a child with acute myeloid leukemia. CDR3 sequence: CASSLARLAGNEQFF. CDR3 nucleotides: TGTGCCAGCAGCTTAGCACGCCTAGCGGGCAATGAGCAGTTCTTC.